The sequence of this TCR beta chain was determined in a study of T cell responses to AZD1222 COVID-19 vaccine. Study results and caveats: Donors were largely white British and mainly female; clonal diversity was possibly underestimated.

Assay used: immunoSEQ multiplex PCR; TCRdb lists only in-frame clones, some missing. The table has 45,000 to 60,000 clones, roughly 80% seen once. V shed 1 base and J shed 7 bases, with 13 bases lying between them. The CDR3 totals 15 residues. Germline V lookup: CDR1 MNHNS, CDR2 SASEGT. Turning to this clone: Its specificity is unknown.

Sequenced here: peripheral blood, sampled on day 0 of AZD1222 vaccination. V gene TRBV6-1 combines with J gene TRBJ1-4; no firm D call. The sequence derives from an adult in good health. The CDR3 loop reads CASSEGQARGEKLFF. For the CDR3, the DNA is TGTGCCAGCAGTGAAGGGCAGGCGAGAGGTGAAAAACTGTTTTTT.